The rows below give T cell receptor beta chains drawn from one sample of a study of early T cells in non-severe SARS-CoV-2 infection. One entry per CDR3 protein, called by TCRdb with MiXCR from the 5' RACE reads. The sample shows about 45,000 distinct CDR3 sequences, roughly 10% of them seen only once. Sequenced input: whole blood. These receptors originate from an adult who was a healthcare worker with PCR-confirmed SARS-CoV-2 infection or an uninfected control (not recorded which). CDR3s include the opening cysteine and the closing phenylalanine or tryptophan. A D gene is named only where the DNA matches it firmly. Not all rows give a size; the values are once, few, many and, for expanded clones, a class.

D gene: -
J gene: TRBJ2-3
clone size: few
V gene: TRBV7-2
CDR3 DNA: TGTGCCAGCAGCTTCCGGGGGGCGTTGGATACGCAGTATTTT
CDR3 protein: CASSFRGALDTQYF

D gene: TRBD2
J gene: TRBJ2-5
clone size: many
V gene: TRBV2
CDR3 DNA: TGTGCCAGCAGATCGACTAGCGGATCAGAGACCCAGTACTTC
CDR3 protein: CASRSTSGSETQYF

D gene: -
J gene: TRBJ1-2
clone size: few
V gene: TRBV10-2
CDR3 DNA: TGCGCCAGCAGTGACCTGGACAGCCGTACCGGTGGCTACACCTTC
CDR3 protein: CASSDLDSRTGGYTF

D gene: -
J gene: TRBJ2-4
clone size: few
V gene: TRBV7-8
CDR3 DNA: TGTGCCAGCAGCTCGGACTCCCGCGCCATTCAGTACTTC
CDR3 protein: CASSSDSRAIQYF

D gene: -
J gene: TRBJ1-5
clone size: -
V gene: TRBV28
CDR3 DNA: TGTGCCAGCAGTTTAGTTTATGGGGGTAATCGCAATCAGCCCCAGCATTTT
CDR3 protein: CASSLVYGGNRNQPQHF

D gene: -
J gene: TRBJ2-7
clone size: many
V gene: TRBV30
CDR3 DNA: TGTGCCTGGATGGACAGCGGCGAGCAGTACTTC
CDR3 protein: CAWMDSGEQYF

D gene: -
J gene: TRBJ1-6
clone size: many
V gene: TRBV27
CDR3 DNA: TGTGCCAGCAGTGAACAGGGAAGATCACCCCTCCACTTT
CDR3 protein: CASSEQGRSPLHF

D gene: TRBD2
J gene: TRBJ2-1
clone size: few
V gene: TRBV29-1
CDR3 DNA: TGCAGGGCTAGCGGGAGCCCCGGGAATGAGCAGTTCTTC
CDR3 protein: CRASGSPGNEQFF

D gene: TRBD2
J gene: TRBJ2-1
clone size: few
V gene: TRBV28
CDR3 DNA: TGTGCCAGCCGCGGGACTAAAGGGAGGAATGAGCAGTTCTTC
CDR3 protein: CASRGTKGRNEQFF

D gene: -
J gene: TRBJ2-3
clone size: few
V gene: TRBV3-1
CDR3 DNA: TGTGCCAGCAGCCAAGACGCCCGCCCAGGCACGCAGTATTTT
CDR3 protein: CASSQDARPGTQYF

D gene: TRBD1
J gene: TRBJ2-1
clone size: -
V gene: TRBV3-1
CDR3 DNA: TGTGCCAGTAGACAGGGGAATATTGAGGTCTTC
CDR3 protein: CASRQGNIEVF

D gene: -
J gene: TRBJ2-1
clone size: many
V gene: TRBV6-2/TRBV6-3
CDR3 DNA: TGTGCCAGCAGTGTGGGCCCGACCGATGAGCAGTTCTTC
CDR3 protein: CASSVGPTDEQFF

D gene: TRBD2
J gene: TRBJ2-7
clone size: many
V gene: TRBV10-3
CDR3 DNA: TGTGCCATCAGTGAAGTTGGGGGCCGAGGACTAGCGGGAGAGCAGTACTTC
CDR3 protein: CAISEVGGRGLAGEQYF

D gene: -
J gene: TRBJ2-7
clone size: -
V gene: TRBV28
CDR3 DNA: TGTGCCAGCAGCAGTCTTTTAAGGGGGGATACCTACGAGCAGTACTTC
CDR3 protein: CASSSLLRGDTYEQYF

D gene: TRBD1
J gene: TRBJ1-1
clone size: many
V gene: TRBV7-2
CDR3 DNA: TGTGCCAGCATAACCCAGGGGGCTAGGAACACTGAAGCTTTCTTT
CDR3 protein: CASITQGARNTEAFF

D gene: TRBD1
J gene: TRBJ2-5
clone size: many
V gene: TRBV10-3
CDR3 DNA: TGTGCCATCAGTGAAGGGGACAGACAAGAGACCCAGTACTTC
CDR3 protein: CAISEGDRQETQYF